This T cell receptor beta chain was obtained from a study of CD8+ T cells in alopecia areata. RNA was isolated and reverse transcribed to cDNA, the sequencing template. TCRdb's copy holds only in-frame clones and misses some; the assay was immunoSEQ multiplex PCR. The sample yields approximately 150,000 clones, around 47% seen once. CDR1 MNHNY and CDR2 SVGAGI come from the germline V gene (reference sequence). This CDR3 has 15 residues. V was cut by 6 bases and J by 2 bases, with 17 bases left in between. Specimens obtained from alopecia areata patients comprised lesional scalp punch biopsies and peripheral blood.

This chain connects TRBV6-6 to TRBJ2-7; maybe TRBD1 (6 bases). The receptor's source is a human donor with alopecia areata. The specimen sequenced was CD4+ T cells sorted from blood. CDR3 in DNA: TGTGCCAGCAGGGCGACCGACAGGTGGACCTACGAGCAGTACTTC. Its protein product is CASRATDRWTYEQYF.